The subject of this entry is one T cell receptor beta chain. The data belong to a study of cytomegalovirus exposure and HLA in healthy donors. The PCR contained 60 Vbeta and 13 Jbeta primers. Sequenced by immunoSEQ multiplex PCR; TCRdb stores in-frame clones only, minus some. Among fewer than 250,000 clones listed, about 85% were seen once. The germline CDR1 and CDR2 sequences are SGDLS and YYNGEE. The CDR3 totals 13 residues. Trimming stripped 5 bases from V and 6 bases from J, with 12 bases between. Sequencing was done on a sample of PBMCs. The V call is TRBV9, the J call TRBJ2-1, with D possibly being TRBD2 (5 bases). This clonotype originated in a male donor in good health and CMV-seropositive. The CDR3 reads CASRASSSNEQFF. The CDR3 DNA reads TGTGCCAGCAGGGCTAGCTCTTCCAATGAGCAGTTCTTC.